This is a list of T cell receptor beta chains from one sample in a study of OX40 agonist ivuxolimab in advanced cancers. The data were produced by immunoSEQ multiplex PCR, yet TCRdb's version contains in-frame clones alone and is incomplete. Of around 20,000 clones in the sample, about two thirds were seen once. The sequences come from CD4+ or CD8+ T cells sorted from blood, collected in a trial of the OX40 agonist ivuxolimab. Every receptor here comes from an adult with an advanced solid tumor such as melanoma, head and neck, liver or kidney cancer. CDR3s include the opening cysteine and the closing phenylalanine or tryptophan. D genes are given only for firm matches. Clone size is given for some rows only: seen once, a few or many times, or a class if the clone is expanded.

TRBV7-9,.,.,TRBJ2-4,TGTGCCAGCAGCTCCTCTGGGAGGACCAAAAACATTCAGTACTTC,CASSSSGRTKNIQYF
TRBV7-9,once,.,TRBJ2-1,TGTGCCAGCAGCTTACCGTTTTACAATGAGCAGTTCTTC,CASSLPFYNEQFF
TRBV11-2,.,.,TRBJ2-1,TGTGCCAGCAGCTTAGGTGTCATCGATGAGCAGTTCTTC,CASSLGVIDEQFF
TRBV7-9,.,TRBD1,TRBJ2-2,TGTGCCAGCAGCTTAACAGGGGCCACCGGGGAGCTGTTTTTT,CASSLTGATGELFF
TRBV5-1,.,TRBD1,TRBJ1-5,TGCGCCAGCACCCGGACAGGTTCGATGTCAGCCCAGCATTTT,CASTRTGSMSAQHF
TRBV7-9,.,.,TRBJ1-2,TGTGCCAGCAGCTTAGAAAATTCCGATGGCTACACCTTC,CASSLENSDGYTF
TRBV27,.,.,TRBJ2-1,TGTGCCAGCAGCCCAGGGTCTTACAATGAGCAGTTCTTC,CASSPGSYNEQFF
TRBV9,.,TRBD2,TRBJ2-3,TGTGCCAGCAGCGTAGACGCGGCGGGGGGTCGCACAGATACGCAGTATTTT,CASSVDAAGGRTDTQYF
TRBV5-6,.,.,TRBJ1-5,TGTGCCAGCAGCTTCTCTTCAGGGTTGGGGCAGCCCCAGCATTTT,CASSFSSGLGQPQHF
TRBV27,.,.,TRBJ1-1,TGTGCCAGCAGTTTGGGTTTTTTGAACACTGAAGCTTTCTTT,CASSLGFLNTEAFF
TRBV18,.,TRBD1,TRBJ1-1,TGTGCCAGCTCACCTACTGGGACAGAGAACACTGAAGCTTTCTTT,CASSPTGTENTEAFF
TRBV7-8,.,TRBD1,TRBJ2-7,TGTGCCAGCAGCCTATGGACAGGCTACGAGCAGTACTTC,CASSLWTGYEQYF
TRBV27,.,.,TRBJ2-1,TGTGCCAGCAGCAGCGGACAGAGCCTATACAATGAGCAGTTCTTC,CASSSGQSLYNEQFF
TRBV4-2,.,.,TRBJ1-5,TGTGCCAGCAGCCAAGGGCCTGGGGAGCCCCAGCATTTT,CASSQGPGEPQHF
TRBV7-2,.,.,TRBJ1-1,TGTGCCAGCAGCTTAGGAGGTGAAGCTTTCTTT,CASSLGGEAFF
TRBV19,.,TRBD1,TRBJ2-7,TGTGCCAGTAGTCTGAAGACAGGGACCTACGAGCAGTACTTC,CASSLKTGTYEQYF
TRBV28,.,.,TRBJ1-5,TGTGCCAGCAGTCCAGACAGGTACCTTCTTCATAGCAATCAGCCCCAGCATTTT,CASSPDRYLLHSNQPQHF
TRBV6-1,.,.,TRBJ2-7,TGTGCCAGCAGCCTTACGGCTAGCGCGACCTACGAGCAGTACTTC,CASSLTASATYEQYF
TRBV28,once,TRBD1,TRBJ1-1,TGTGCCAGCAGTAACAGGGGGCAGGTTGAAGCTTTCTTT,CASSNRGQVEAFF
TRBV5-4,.,TRBD2,TRBJ2-5,TGTGCCAGCAGCCAAGATCTCCCAGCGGGGGCCGGAGAGACCCAGTACTTC,CASSQDLPAGAGETQYF
TRBV5-1,.,.,TRBJ1-1,TGCGCCAGCAGCTTGGGGCAGGGGTACACTGAAGCTTTCTTT,CASSLGQGYTEAFF
TRBV30,.,.,TRBJ2-7,TGTGCCTGGAGTGTACGGCCAGGGATTCCCTACGAGCAGTACTTC,CAWSVRPGIPYEQYF
TRBV4-1,.,TRBD1,TRBJ1-1,TGCGCCAGCAGCCTGACAGGGGTGATGACTGAAGCTTTCTTT,CASSLTGVMTEAFF
TRBV4-3,.,TRBD1,TRBJ2-5,TGCGCCAGCAGCCAAGACGGGACAGGGGTTGGTCAAGAGACCCAGTACTTC,CASSQDGTGVGQETQYF
TRBV9,.,.,TRBJ1-1,TGTGCCAGCAGCGTAGAGGGGGGTGGGAACACTGAAGCTTTCTTT,CASSVEGGGNTEAFF
TRBV10-2,few,.,TRBJ2-2,TGCGCCAGCAGAGAAGGGATACAAAGAACTTTAGTTGTCGCCGGGGAGCTGTTTTTT,CASREGIQRTLVVAGELFF
TRBV19,.,.,TRBJ1-6,TGTGCCAGTAAATTCGGGCGCTCCTATAATTCACCCCTCCACTTT,CASKFGRSYNSPLHF
TRBV4-1,.,TRBD2,TRBJ2-1,TGCGCCAGCAGCCGGGTTAGCGGGGGGGTTTACAATGAGCAGTTCTTC,CASSRVSGGVYNEQFF
TRBV28,.,TRBD1,TRBJ2-7,TGTGCCAGCAGTTTCGTAGACAGGGGCTACGAGCAGTACTTC,CASSFVDRGYEQYF
TRBV4-1,.,TRBD2,TRBJ2-1,TGCGCCAGCAGCGTTTACGGGGGGGCCGGGGATGAGCAGTTCTTC,CASSVYGGAGDEQFF
TRBV7-9,few,TRBD1,TRBJ2-7,TGTGCCAGCAGCGGGACAGTATACGAGCAGTACTTC,CASSGTVYEQYF
TRBV6-4,.,.,TRBJ1-1,TGTGCCAGCAGTGACTCGGGACCGAGGGATAATACGAACACTGAAGCTTTCTTT,CASSDSGPRDNTNTEAFF
TRBV29-1,.,TRBD1,TRBJ1-2,TGCAGCGTTACGGGGGGGAGACAGGGCTATGGCTACACCTTC,CSVTGGRQGYGYTF
TRBV19,once,TRBD1,TRBJ2-2,TGTGCCAGTAGTATAGGTCTGGGGACAGGGGGTACCGGGGAGCTGTTTTTT,CASSIGLGTGGTGELFF
TRBV27,.,TRBD1,TRBJ2-7,TGTGCCAGCAGTACAACAGGGGGCGGGATCTACGATGGGATCTACGAGCAGTACTTC,CASSTTGGGIYDGIYEQYF
TRBV9,.,.,TRBJ2-1,TGTGCCAGCAGCGCAGGGGTGACCTACAATGAGCAGTTCTTC,CASSAGVTYNEQFF
TRBV30,.,.,TRBJ2-7,TGTGCCTGGAGTTTTGGTAGCTCCTACGAGCAGTACTTC,CAWSFGSSYEQYF
TRBV6-5,once,TRBD2,TRBJ2-5,TGTGCCAGCAGTCCGGTAGCGGGGGCCCTAAGGACCCAGTACTTC,CASSPVAGALRTQYF
TRBV5-4,.,TRBD2,TRBJ2-1,TGTGCCAGCAGCTTCCTAGCGGGGGCCAGGGAGCAGTTCTTC,CASSFLAGAREQFF
TRBV5-6,.,TRBD1,TRBJ1-1,TGTGCCAGCAGTCACGGACAGGGGCTGGCTGAAGCTTTCTTT,CASSHGQGLAEAFF
TRBV14,.,.,TRBJ2-4,TGTGCCAGCAGTCCGCGGGGACAGATGGACATTCAGTACTTC,CASSPRGQMDIQYF